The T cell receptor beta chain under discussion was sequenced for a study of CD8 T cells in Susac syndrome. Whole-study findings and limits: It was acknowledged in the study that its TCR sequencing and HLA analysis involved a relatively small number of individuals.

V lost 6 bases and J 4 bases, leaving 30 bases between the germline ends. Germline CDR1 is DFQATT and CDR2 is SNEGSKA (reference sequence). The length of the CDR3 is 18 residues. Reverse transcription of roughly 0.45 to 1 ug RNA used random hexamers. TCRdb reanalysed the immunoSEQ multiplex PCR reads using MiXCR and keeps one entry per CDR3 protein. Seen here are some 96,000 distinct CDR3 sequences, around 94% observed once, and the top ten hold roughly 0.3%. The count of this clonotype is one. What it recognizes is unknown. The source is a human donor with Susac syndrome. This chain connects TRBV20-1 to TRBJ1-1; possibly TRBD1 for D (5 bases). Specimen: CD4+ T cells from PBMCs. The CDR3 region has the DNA TGCAGTGCCGCTAGAGATCGTACTGTGGGGGGTATGAGCACTGAAGCTTTCTTT. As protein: CSAARDRTVGGMSTEAFF.